This T cell receptor (beta chain) was sequenced for a study of T cell responses to AZD1222 COVID-19 vaccine. Trimming shortened V by 4 bases and J by 6 bases, and 17 bases separated the two germline ends. The germline V gene has CDR1 SGHDT and CDR2 YYEEEE. The CDR3 runs 14 residues. The data were produced by immunoSEQ multiplex PCR, yet TCRdb's version contains in-frame clones alone and is incomplete. This repertoire shows 190,000 or so clones, more than 75% found once; its top ten account for roughly 26%. The source is an adult who received the AZD1222 COVID-19 vaccine. The sequences come from peripheral blood, collected 28 days after the second AZD1222 dose. The chain carries TRBV5-6 and TRBJ2-7; perhaps TRBD1 as D (5 bases). CDR3 loop: CASSAWGRFREQYF. The CDR3 DNA is TGTGCCAGCAGCGCTTGGGGCAGGTTCCGCGAGCAGTACTTC.